This TCR beta chain emerged from a study of spatial heterogeneity in lung cancer. Study-wide results and limits: It was found that expanded intratumoral alpha and beta TCR counts tracked tumor mutation counts.

This clonotype appeared many times. The target antigen is unknown. The sample's time point: sample taken at primary tumor resection. The study sequenced unsorted whole RNA from tumor, nontumor lung or frozen PBMC. TCRdb recomputed calls from the 5' RACE reads with MiXCR, one row per CDR3 protein. The table has about 13,000 distinct CDR3 sequences, over 3% seen once. Germline loops: CDR1 MNHEY, CDR2 SVGEGT. V dropped 10 bases and J dropped 5 bases, with 12 bases sitting between them. This CDR3 has 12 residues. This sequence was found in a male donor with early-stage non-small cell lung cancer. The material sequenced was lung tumor tissue, taken at surgery. The rearrangement joins TRBV6-2 or TRBV6-3 to TRBJ1-5, with TRBD1 as a possible D gene (5 bases). CDR3 DNA sequence: TGTGCCACCTCGGACACCTATCAGCCCCAGCATTTT. Protein: CATSDTYQPQHF.